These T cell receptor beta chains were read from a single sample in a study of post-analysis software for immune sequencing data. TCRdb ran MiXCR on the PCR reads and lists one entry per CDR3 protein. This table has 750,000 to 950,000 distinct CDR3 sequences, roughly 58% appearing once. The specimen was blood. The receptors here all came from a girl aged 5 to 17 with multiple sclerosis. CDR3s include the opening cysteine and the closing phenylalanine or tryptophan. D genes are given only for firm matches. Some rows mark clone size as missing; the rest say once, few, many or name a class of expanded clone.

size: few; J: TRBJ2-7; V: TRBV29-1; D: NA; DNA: TGCAGCGTCGTGGACGGCATCTCCTACGAGCAGTACTTC; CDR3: CSVVDGISYEQYF
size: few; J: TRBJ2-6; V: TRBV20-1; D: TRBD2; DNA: TGCAGTGCTAGGGGCCCGGCTAGCGGCTCTGGGGCCAACGTCCTGACTTTC; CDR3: CSARGPASGSGANVLTF
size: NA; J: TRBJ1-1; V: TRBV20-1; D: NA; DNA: TGCAGTGCTAGAGATAGTACGGTGAACACTGAAGCTTTCTTT; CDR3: CSARDSTVNTEAFF
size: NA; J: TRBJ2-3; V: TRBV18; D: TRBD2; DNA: TGTGCCAGCAGCCCTCTGGCGGGAGGGAGCACAGATACGCAGTATTTT; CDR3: CASSPLAGGSTDTQYF
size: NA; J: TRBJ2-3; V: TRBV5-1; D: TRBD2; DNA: TGCGCCAGCAGCTTGGGCGGGACTAGCGGGGGGGCTTCGGATACGCAGTATTTT; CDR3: CASSLGGTSGGASDTQYF
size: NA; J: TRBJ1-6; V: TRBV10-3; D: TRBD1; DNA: TGTGCCATCAGTGGGACAGGGGGCAATTCACCCCTCCACTTT; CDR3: CAISGTGGNSPLHF
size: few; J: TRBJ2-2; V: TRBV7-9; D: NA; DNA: TGTGCCAGCAGCTTAGTTGGGGAGCTGTTTTTT; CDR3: CASSLVGELFF
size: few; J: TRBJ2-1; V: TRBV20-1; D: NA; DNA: TGCAGTGCCCCGAGCCGGGAATCTTACAATGAGCAGTTCTTC; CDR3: CSAPSRESYNEQFF
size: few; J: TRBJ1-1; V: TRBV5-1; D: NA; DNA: TGCGCCAGCAGTCGACAGTCGAACACTGAAGCTTTCTTT; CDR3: CASSRQSNTEAFF
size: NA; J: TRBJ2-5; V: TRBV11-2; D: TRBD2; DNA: TGTGCCAGCAGCTTAGGTCCTAGCGGGAGGGAAGAGACCCAGTACTTC; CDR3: CASSLGPSGREETQYF
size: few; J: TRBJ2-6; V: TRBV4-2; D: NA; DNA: TGTGCCAGCAGCCAAATAAGTGGTGGGGCCAACGTCCTGACTTTC; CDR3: CASSQISGGANVLTF
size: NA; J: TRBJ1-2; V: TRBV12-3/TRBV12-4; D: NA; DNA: TGTGCCAGCAGTCCCTTGACAGGCGGAAGCTACACCTTC; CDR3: CASSPLTGGSYTF
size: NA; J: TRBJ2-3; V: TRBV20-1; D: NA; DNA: TGCAGTGCTAGGGTGTCAGGGTCAAATACGCAGTATTTT; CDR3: CSARVSGSNTQYF
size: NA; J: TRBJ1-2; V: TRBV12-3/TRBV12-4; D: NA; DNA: TGTGCCAGCAGCCCTACCGCATATGGCTACACCTTC; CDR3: CASSPTAYGYTF
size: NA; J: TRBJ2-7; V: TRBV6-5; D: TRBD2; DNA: TGTGCCAGCAGGGAACTAGCGGGGGTGGGAGAGCAGTACTTC; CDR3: CASRELAGVGEQYF
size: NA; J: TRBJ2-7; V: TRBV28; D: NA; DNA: TGTGCCAGCAGCCCCCACGGCCAAAACTACGAGCAGTACTTC; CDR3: CASSPHGQNYEQYF
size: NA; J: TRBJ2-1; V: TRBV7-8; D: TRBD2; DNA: TGTGCCAGCAGCTTGGGAGTAGCGGGATTGAATGAGCAGTTCTTC; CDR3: CASSLGVAGLNEQFF
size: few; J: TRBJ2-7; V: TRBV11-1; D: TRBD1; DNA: TGTGCCAGCAGCTGGAGGACAGGGCCCTACGAGCAGTACTTC; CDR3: CASSWRTGPYEQYF
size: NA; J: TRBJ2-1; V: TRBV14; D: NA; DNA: TGTGCCAGCAGCGCGGGTGGTCCGAGCTCCTACAATGAGCAGTTCTTC; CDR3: CASSAGGPSSYNEQFF
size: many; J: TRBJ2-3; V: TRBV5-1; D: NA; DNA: TGCGCCAGCAGCAGACCCACAGATACGCAGTATTTT; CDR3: CASSRPTDTQYF
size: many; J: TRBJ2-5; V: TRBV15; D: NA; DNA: TGTGCCACCAGCAGAGGGGAAGAGACCCAGTACTTC; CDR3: CATSRGEETQYF
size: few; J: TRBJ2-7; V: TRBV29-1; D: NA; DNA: TGCAGCGTTCTCACCGGACACAACTACGAGCAGTACTTC; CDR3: CSVLTGHNYEQYF
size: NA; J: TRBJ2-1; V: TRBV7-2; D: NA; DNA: TGTGCCAGCAGCTTAGCGGTAGCCGCTGAGCAGTTCTTC; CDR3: CASSLAVAAEQFF
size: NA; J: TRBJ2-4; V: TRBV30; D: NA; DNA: TGTGCCTGGAGTCCTCGAGCCAAAAACATTCAGTACTTC; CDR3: CAWSPRAKNIQYF
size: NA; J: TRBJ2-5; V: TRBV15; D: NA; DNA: TGTGCCACCAGCAGCCGACTAGAGGAGACCCAGTACTTC; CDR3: CATSSRLEETQYF
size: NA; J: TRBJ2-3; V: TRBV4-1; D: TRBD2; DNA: TGCGCCAGCAGCCAACCACTAGCGGATACGCAGTATTTT; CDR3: CASSQPLADTQYF
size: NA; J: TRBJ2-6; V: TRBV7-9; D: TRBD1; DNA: TGTGCCAGCAGGTTGGGCTGGGACAGGACCCTCTCTGGGGCCAACGTCCTGACTTTC; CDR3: CASRLGWDRTLSGANVLTF
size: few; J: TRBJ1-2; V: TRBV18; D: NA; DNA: TGTGCCAGCTCACCATCCCGGTATGGCTACACCTTC; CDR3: CASSPSRYGYTF
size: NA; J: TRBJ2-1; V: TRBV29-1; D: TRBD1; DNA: TGCAGAGTTCGAGCCGGGACAGGGAACTACAATGAACAGTTCTTC; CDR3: CRVRAGTGNYNEQFF
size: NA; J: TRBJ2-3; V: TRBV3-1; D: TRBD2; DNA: TGTGCCAGCAGCATCGGTGCGGGGGGCACAGATACGCAGTATTTT; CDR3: CASSIGAGGTDTQYF
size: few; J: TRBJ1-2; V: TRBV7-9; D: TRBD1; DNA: TGTGCCAGCAGCTTAGGAGCGACAGGGGCCGGCTACACCTTC; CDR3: CASSLGATGAGYTF
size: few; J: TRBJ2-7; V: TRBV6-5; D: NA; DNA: TGTGCCAGCAGTCCCCGGGGAGGGGGGACCTACGAGCAGTACTTC; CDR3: CASSPRGGGTYEQYF
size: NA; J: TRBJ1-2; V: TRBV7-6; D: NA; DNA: TGTGCCAGCAGCCCCCTTAGGGTCGGCTACACCTTC; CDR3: CASSPLRVGYTF
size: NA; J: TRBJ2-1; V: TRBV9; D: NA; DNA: TGTGCCAGCAGCGTGGAGACTAGTTCCCACAATGAGCAGTTCTTC; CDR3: CASSVETSSHNEQFF
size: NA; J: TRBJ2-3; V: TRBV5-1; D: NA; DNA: TGCGCCAGCAGCTTGGTGTCGGGAGAGGCGCAGTATTTT; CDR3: CASSLVSGEAQYF
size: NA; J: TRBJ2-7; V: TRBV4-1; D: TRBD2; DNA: TGCGCCAGCAGCCAAGATGGGTCCGGGGGGGGATATTACGAGCAGTACTTC; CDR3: CASSQDGSGGGYYEQYF
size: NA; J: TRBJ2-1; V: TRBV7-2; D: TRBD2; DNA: TGTGCCAGCAGCTTAGGTCTAGCGGGGACTGAGCAGTTCTTC; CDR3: CASSLGLAGTEQFF
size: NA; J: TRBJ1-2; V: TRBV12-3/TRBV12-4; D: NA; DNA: TGTGCCAGCAGTTTATACATATCGTATGGCTACACCTTC; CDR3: CASSLYISYGYTF
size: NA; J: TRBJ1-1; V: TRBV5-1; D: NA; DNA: TGCGCCAGCAGCTTGTTTCAGCAAGGGAACAATGAAGCTTTCTTT; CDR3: CASSLFQQGNNEAFF
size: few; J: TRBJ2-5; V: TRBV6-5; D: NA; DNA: TGTGCCAGCAGTTACTCGTCTCCTCCCGCAGAGACCCAGTACTTC; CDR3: CASSYSSPPAETQYF